These 25 T cell receptor beta chains share one sample of origin, sequenced in a study of T cell responses to AZD1222 COVID-19 vaccine. Produced via immunoSEQ multiplex PCR; TCRdb's table is partial and in-frame only. The repertoire has 150,000 to 200,000 clones, 85% to 95% of them found once; the top ten carry approximately 2.5%. The specimen comprised peripheral blood, sampled on day 0 of AZD1222 vaccination. Receptors originate from an adult in good health.

The J gene is TRBJ1-5, the V gene TRBV27; 8 bases are shared with TRBD1. In germline, CDR1 is MNHEY, CDR2 SMNVEV (reference sequence). The CDR3 runs to 15 residues. Germline trimming cut 4 bases from V and 0 bases from J; bases unmatched to any gene: 2. The CDR3 reads CASSWDRHSNQPQHF. In DNA, the CDR3 is TGTGCCAGCAGTTGGGACAGGCATAGCAATCAGCCCCAGCATTTT.

The chain combines TRBV24-1 with TRBJ2-2, with no clear D. Per germline, CDR1 KGHDR and CDR2 SFDVKD. The length of the CDR3 is 17 residues. V lost 5 bases and J 2 bases, leaving 17 bases between the germline ends. CDR3 loop: CATSGYEPGLNTGELFF. The CDR3 coding sequence is TGTGCCACCAGTGGCTACGAGCCAGGCCTAAACACCGGGGAGCTGTTTTTT.

J is TRBJ1-4 and V is TRBV7-6; D not resolved. The germline CDR1 and CDR2 sequences are SGHVS and FNYEAQ. This CDR3 has 13 residues. V lost 7 bases, J lost 7 bases, and 13 bases lay in between. CDR3 region: CASTDRESEKLFF. The DNA of the CDR3 is TGTGCCAGCACCGACCGGGAGAGTGAAAAACTGTTTTTT.

The chain recombines TRBV19 with TRBJ1-5, with unresolved D. CDR3 length equals 15 residues. V shed 3 bases and J shed 12 bases, with 21 bases lying between them. Germline V gives CDR1 LNHDA, CDR2 SQIVND (reference sequence). CDR3: CASSIKVTFSDFQHF. The CDR3 nucleotides are TGTGCCAGTAGTATTAAAGTTACTTTCTCGGACTTCCAGCATTTT.

The genes are TRBV5-1 and TRBJ2-1; D is perhaps TRBD2 (5 bases). Germline loops: CDR1 SGHRS, CDR2 YFSETQ. V was pared by 1 base and J by 4 bases, with 15 bases between. This CDR3 has 16 residues. Here the CDR3 DNA reads TGCGCCAGCAGCTTGTATAGCAGAGGGTTGTACAATGAGCAGTTCTTC. It translates to CASSLYSRGLYNEQFF.

In this sample, this clone turned up once. The chain couples TRBV5-1 to TRBJ2-1; a weak D match, TRBD2 (5 bases). CDR1 and CDR2 from the germline V gene are SGHRS and YFSETQ. The ends were cut back, 5 bases at V and 8 bases at J, with 11 bases in the middle. The CDR3 is made up of 12 amino acids. CDR3 coding DNA: TGCGCCAGCAGACGGCTAGCCGATGAGCAGTTCTTC. It is translated as CASRRLADEQFF. The full variable domain, its missing parts supplied by reference TRBV5-1 and TRBJ2-1, is KAGVTQTPRYLIKTRGQQVTLSCSPISGHRSVSWYQQTPGQGLQFLFEYFSETQRNKGNFPGRFSGRQFSNSRSEMNVSTLELGDSALYLCASRRLADEQFFGPGTRLTVL.

V and J are TRBV19 and TRBJ1-5; D is unresolved. The CDR3 runs to 14 residues. Germline V gene sequence: CDR1 LNHDA, CDR2 SQIVND (reference sequence). The V and J ends lost 7 bases and 2 bases respectively, with 12 bases between them. DNA of the CDR3: TGTGCCAGTACGGAGGGTATGGGCAATCAGCCCCAGCATTTT. Protein product: CASTEGMGNQPQHF.

This chain links TRBV7-9 with TRBJ1-4; 8 bases align to TRBD1. CDR1 SEHNR and CDR2 FQNEAQ come from the germline V gene (reference sequence). The CDR3 sequence is 15 residues long. The trim removed 5 bases at V and 7 bases at J, leaving 9 bases unmatched. CDR3 DNA: TGTGCCAGCAGCCCGCGGACAGGGCCGGGTGAAAAACTGTTTTTT. This codes for CASSPRTGPGEKLFF.

V gene TRBV27 combines with J gene TRBJ2-1; D is unresolved. Germline V lookup: CDR1 MNHEY, CDR2 SMNVEV (reference sequence). V lost 4 bases, J lost 2 bases, and 9 bases lay in between. This CDR3 is 14 amino acids long. The CDR3 loop reads CASSSSGAYNEQFF. The CDR3 DNA is TGTGCCAGCAGTTCCTCTGGTGCCTACAATGAGCAGTTCTTC.

For the CDR3, the DNA is TGTGCTAGTGGTCTGGGGCAGGGGGCTTTGAGCGGGGAGCTGTTTTTT. Its translation: CASGLGQGALSGELFF. This chain joins TRBV12-5 and TRBJ2-2; 8 bases are shared with TRBD1. The CDR3 spans 16 residues. The germline V gene has CDR1 LGHNT and CDR2 FRNRAP. Germline trimming cut 5 bases from V and 7 bases from J; bases unmatched to any gene: 12.

At least ten counts were recorded for this clone. The CDR3 spells CASTASTGAYEQYF. Here the CDR3 DNA reads TGTGCCAGCACCGCTTCCACAGGGGCCTACGAGCAGTACTTC. The chain recombines TRBV6-5 with TRBJ2-7; 7 nucleotides match TRBD1. The CDR3 sequence is 14 residues long. Trimming cost V 7 bases and J 2 bases; bases outside gene matches: 8. In germline, CDR1 is MNHEY, CDR2 SVGAGI.

The J gene is TRBJ2-7, the V gene TRBV11-2; D may be TRBD2 (5 bases). Between the trimmed V and J ends, which lost 6 bases and 7 bases, there was a span of 19 bases. This CDR3 region has 14 residues. Germline CDR1 reads SGHAT; CDR2 reads FQNNGV. CDR3 DNA sequence: TGTGCCAGCAGGGAAGGAGGCGGAATGAGGGAGCAGTACTTC. It is translated as CASREGGGMREQYF. Looking up the rest from reference TRBV11-2 and TRBJ2-7 gives the full variable domain: EAGVAQSPRYKIIEKRQSVAFWCNPISGHATLYWYQQILGQGPKLLIQFQNNGVVDDSQLPKDRFSAERLKGVDSTLKIQPAKLEDSAVYLCASREGGGMREQYFGPGTRLTVT.

The chain links TRBV27 to TRBJ1-5; D is possibly TRBD1 (6 bases). The CDR3 is 16 residues long. Between the trimmed V and J ends, which lost 4 bases and 2 bases, there was a span of 15 bases. Germline loops: CDR1 MNHEY, CDR2 SMNVEV (reference sequence). The CDR3 sequence: CASSSARGNGNQPQHF. The CDR3 coding sequence is TGTGCCAGCAGTTCCGCGAGGGGGAACGGCAATCAGCCCCAGCATTTT.

V gene TRBV6-5 combines with J gene TRBJ1-5, with 8 positions matching TRBD1. Germline assignment: CDR1 MNHEY and CDR2 SVGAGI. CDR3 length: 15 residues. V lost 6 bases to trimming and J lost 2 bases; unmatched junction nucleotides: 6. CDR3 bases: TGTGCCAGCAGGGGTACAGGGGGGGGCAATCAGCCCCAGCATTTT. This gives the protein CASRGTGGGNQPQHF.

The count of this clone is one. The J gene is TRBJ2-1, the V gene TRBV5-1; no reliable D call. The germline CDR1 and CDR2 sequences are SGHRS and YFSETQ. Deletions cut 2 bases from V and 4 bases from J, with 13 bases between. The CDR3 has 15 amino acids. The chain's CDR3 is CASSFRRFDYNEQFF. The CDR3 coding sequence is TGCGCCAGCAGCTTTAGGCGATTCGATTACAATGAGCAGTTCTTC.

J is TRBJ2-1 and V is TRBV19; possibly TRBD2 for D (6 bases). The ends were cut back, 0 bases at V and 7 bases at J, with 22 bases in the middle. Germline V gives CDR1 LNHDA, CDR2 SQIVND (reference sequence). CDR3 length equals 18 residues. The CDR3 region is CASSIEAPNIRRGNEQFF. CDR3 sequence (DNA): TGTGCCAGTAGTATAGAGGCTCCTAACATTCGACGGGGGAATGAGCAGTTCTTC.

This chain joins TRBV6-5 and TRBJ2-1, with 7 bases lining up with TRBD1. The CDR3 runs 13 residues. Germline loops: CDR1 MNHEY, CDR2 SVGAGI. With 5 bases clipped from V and 4 bases from J, the junction kept 2 bases outside the gene matches. The CDR3 nucleotides read TGTGCCAGCAGTCAACAGGGGTACAATGAGCAGTTCTTC. Translating gives CASSQQGYNEQFF.

This clone was seen once. The rearrangement uses TRBV4-2 and TRBJ2-1, with TRBD2 matching over 13 bases. Per germline, CDR1 LGHNA and CDR2 YNFKEQ. The V segment lost 1 base and the J segment 4 bases; nucleotides outside the gene matches: 7. CDR3 length: 18 residues. The CDR3 DNA follows: TGTGCCAGCAGCCAAGCAGGACTAGCGGGAGTTGGGTACAATGAGCAGTTCTTC. Residues: CASSQAGLAGVGYNEQFF.

This chain's CDR3 is CASSPRTGGVYEQYF. CDR3 DNA: TGTGCCAGCAGCCCCCGGACAGGGGGCGTGTACGAGCAGTACTTC. The genes are TRBV11-2 and TRBJ2-7; 11 nucleotides match TRBD1. The CDR3 is made up of 15 amino acids. Germline V gene lookup returns CDR1 SGHAT and CDR2 FQNNGV. The junction had 7 bases not matched to a gene; V was cut back by 5 bases and J by 4 bases.

The V and J genes are TRBV7-9 and TRBJ1-2, with 9 bases aligning to TRBD1. Germline values: CDR1 SEHNR, CDR2 FQNEAQ (reference sequence). Unmatched junction bases numbered 15, after V lost 5 bases and J lost 8 bases. This CDR3 comprises 16 residues. This CDR3 reads CASSMGSGTGKEGYTF. CDR3 DNA sequence: TGTGCCAGCAGCATGGGGAGTGGGACAGGGAAAGAGGGCTACACCTTC.

The chain employs TRBV4-2 and TRBJ1-1; D is unresolved. With 0 bases removed from V and 3 bases from J, the gap between germline ends came to 11 bases. Germline values: CDR1 LGHNA, CDR2 YNFKEQ. The CDR3 contains 15 residues. The DNA for the CDR3 is TGTGCCAGCAGCCAAGATTGGGATGTGGACACTGAAGCTTTCTTT. Its protein is CASSQDWDVDTEAFF.

This clone was seen only once. Other DNA sequences in this sample translate to the same CDR3. The CDR3 DNA follows: TGCAGTGCTAGAGGCTCCTACGAGCAGTACTTC. This translates into CSARGSYEQYF. The chain links TRBV20-1 to TRBJ2-7; no clear D gene. Trimming took off 1 base at V and 0 bases at J, with 1 base between the two ends. CDR1 is DFQATT and CDR2 is SNEGSKA in the germline V gene (reference sequence). The CDR3 is 11 amino acids.

The V call is TRBV6-1, the J call TRBJ1-5; possibly TRBD1 for D (5 bases). Germline V CDR1 and CDR2: MNHNS, SASEGT. This CDR3 region has 15 residues. V gave up 0 bases and J gave up 5 bases, with 11 bases separating them. CDR3 bases: TGTGCCAGCAGTGAAGCGGGAGGGGACTATCAGCCCCAGCATTTT. This translates into CASSEAGGDYQPQHF.

The chain couples TRBV4-2 to TRBJ1-1; D is possibly TRBD1 (5 bases). Deletions cut 0 bases from V and 4 bases from J, with 15 bases between. This CDR3 spans 16 amino acids. Looked up from germline, CDR1 is LGHNA and CDR2 is YNFKEQ. CDR3 nucleotides: TGTGCCAGCAGCCAAGAAATCGGGGGAGCGAGCACTGAAGCTTTCTTT. Its protein product is CASSQEIGGASTEAFF.

J is TRBJ1-3 and V is TRBV4-1; D is perhaps TRBD1 (5 bases). Per the germline V gene, CDR1 is MGHRA and CDR2 is YSYEKL. This CDR3 region has 17 residues. Deletions cut 0 bases from V and 0 bases from J, with 12 bases between. The CDR3: CASSQDATGLSGNTIYF. CDR3 DNA: TGCGCCAGCAGCCAAGATGCAACAGGCCTCTCTGGAAACACCATATATTTT.